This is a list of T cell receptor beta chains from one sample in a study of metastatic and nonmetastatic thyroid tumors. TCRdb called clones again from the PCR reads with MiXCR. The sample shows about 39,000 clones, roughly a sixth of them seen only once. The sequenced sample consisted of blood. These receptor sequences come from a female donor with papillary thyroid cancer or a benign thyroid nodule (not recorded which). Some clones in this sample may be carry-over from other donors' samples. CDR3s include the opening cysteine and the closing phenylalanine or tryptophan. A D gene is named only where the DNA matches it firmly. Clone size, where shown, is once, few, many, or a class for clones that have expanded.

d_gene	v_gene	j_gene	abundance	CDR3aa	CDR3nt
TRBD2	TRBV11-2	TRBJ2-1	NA	CASSPTRQRDHNEQFF	TGTGCCAGCAGCCCCACGAGGCAGCGGGACCACAATGAGCAGTTCTTC
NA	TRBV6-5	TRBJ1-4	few	CASSVQGEKLFF	TGTGCCAGCAGTGTACAAGGTGAAAAACTGTTTTTT
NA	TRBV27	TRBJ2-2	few	CASSPANTGELFF	TGTGCCAGCAGTCCAGCGAACACCGGGGAGCTGTTTTTT
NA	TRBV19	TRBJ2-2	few	CASARRSQNTGDLFF	TGTGCCAGTGCCCGACGGAGCCAGAACACCGGGGATCTGTTTTTT
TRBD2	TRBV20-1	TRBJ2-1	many	CSAKAPGLAGSSYNEQFF	TGCAGTGCTAAGGCTCCGGGACTAGCGGGTAGCTCCTACAATGAGCAGTTCTTC
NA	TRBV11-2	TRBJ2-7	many	CASSPQGSEQYF	TGTGCCAGCAGCCCGCAGGGATCCGAGCAGTACTTC
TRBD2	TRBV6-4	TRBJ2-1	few	CASSGSGTFYNEQFF	TGTGCCAGCAGTGGGAGCGGGACCTTCTACAATGAGCAGTTCTTC
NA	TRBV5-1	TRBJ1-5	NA	CASSEAPGVRPQHF	TGCGCCAGCAGCGAGGCCCCGGGGGTTCGGCCCCAGCATTTT
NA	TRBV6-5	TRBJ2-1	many	CASSYSAASSYNEQFF	TGTGCCAGCAGTTACTCGGCGGCGAGCTCCTACAATGAGCAGTTCTTC
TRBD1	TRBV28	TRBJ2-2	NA	CASSYRGTGELFF	TGTGCCAGCAGCTACAGGGGGACCGGGGAGCTGTTTTTT
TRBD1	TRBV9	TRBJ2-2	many	CASSATDRANTGELFF	TGTGCCAGCAGCGCTACGGACAGGGCGAACACCGGGGAGCTGTTTTTT
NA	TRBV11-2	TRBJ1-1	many	CASSLVSGLTGTEAFF	TGTGCCAGCAGCTTAGTATCAGGTCTCACCGGAACTGAAGCTTTCTTT
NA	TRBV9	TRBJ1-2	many	CASSGVLSYGYTF	TGTGCCAGCAGCGGGGTCTTGTCTTATGGCTACACCTTC
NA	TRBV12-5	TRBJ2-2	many	CASGLGGNTGELFF	TGTGCTAGTGGTTTGGGCGGGAACACCGGGGAGCTGTTTTTT
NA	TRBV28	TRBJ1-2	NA	CASKINYFYTF	TGTGCCAGCAAGATAAACTATTTCTACACCTTC
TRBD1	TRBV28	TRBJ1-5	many	CASSRLGQGNQPQHF	TGTGCCAGCAGTCGCCTGGGACAGGGCAATCAGCCCCAGCATTTT
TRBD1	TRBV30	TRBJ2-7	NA	CAWEAGTGLYEQYF	TGTGCCTGGGAGGCGGGGACAGGGCTCTACGAGCAGTACTTC
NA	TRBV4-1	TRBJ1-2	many	CASSQSRTASGYGYTF	TGCGCCAGCAGCCAATCCCGGACGGCCTCGGGCTATGGCTACACCTTC
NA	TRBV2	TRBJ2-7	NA	CASSDPTECEQYF	TGTGCCAGCAGTGACCCGACGGAGTGCGAGCAGTACTTC
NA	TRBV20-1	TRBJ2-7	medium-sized	CSARTPGGISYEQYF	TGCAGTGCTAGAACGCCCGGCGGGATTTCCTACGAGCAGTACTTC
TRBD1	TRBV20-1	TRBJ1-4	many	CSAGQGGTGGNEKLFF	TGCAGTGCTGGACAGGGGGGGACGGGAGGAAATGAAAAACTGTTTTTT
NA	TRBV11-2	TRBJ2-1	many	CASSLSAPVNEQFF	TGTGCCAGCAGCTTATCAGCCCCAGTAAATGAGCAGTTCTTC
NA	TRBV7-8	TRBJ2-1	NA	CASSFEGWYEQFF	TGTGCCAGCAGCTTCGAGGGATGGTATGAGCAGTTCTTC
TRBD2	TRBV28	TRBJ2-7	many	CASSLPAGGLGYEQYF	TGTGCCAGCAGTTTACCCGCGGGAGGGCTAGGCTACGAGCAGTACTTC
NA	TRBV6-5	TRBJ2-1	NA	CASSYSGDYNEQFF	TGTGCCAGCAGTTACTCAGGGGACTACAATGAGCAGTTCTTC
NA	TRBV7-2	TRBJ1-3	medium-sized	CASSKDFSGNTIYF	TGTGCCAGCAGCAAGGACTTCTCTGGAAACACCATATATTTT
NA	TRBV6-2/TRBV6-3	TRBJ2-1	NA	CASSYSIRNEQFF	TGTGCCAGCAGTTACTCGATAAGGAATGAGCAGTTCTTC
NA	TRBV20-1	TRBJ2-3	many	CSARKEGGTQYF	TGCAGTGCTAGAAAAGAGGGGGGTACGCAGTATTTT
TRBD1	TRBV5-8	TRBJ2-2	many	CASSLVQGVGELFF	TGTGCCAGCAGCTTGGTTCAGGGGGTCGGGGAGCTGTTTTTT
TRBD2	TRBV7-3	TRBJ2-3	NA	CASSTTSGGPQDTQYF	TGTGCCAGCAGCACCACTAGCGGGGGTCCCCAAGATACGCAGTATTTT
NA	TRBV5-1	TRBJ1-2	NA	CASSLGDRSKRGYTF	TGCGCCAGCAGCTTGGGTGACCGTTCCAAGAGGGGCTACACCTTC
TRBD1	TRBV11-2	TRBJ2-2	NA	CASSLAGGNTGELFF	TGTGCCAGCAGCCTGGCAGGGGGGAACACCGGGGAGCTGTTTTTT
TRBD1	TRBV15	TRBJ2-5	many	CATSRGTGKETQYF	TGTGCCACCAGCAGAGGGACAGGAAAAGAGACCCAGTACTTC
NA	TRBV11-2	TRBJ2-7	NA	CASSSGGRNSQGRNEQYF	TGTGCCAGCAGCTCAGGGGGGCGTAACTCGCAGGGGAGGAACGAGCAGTACTTC
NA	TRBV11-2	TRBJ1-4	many	CASSLDATNEKLFF	TGTGCCAGCAGTTTAGATGCAACTAATGAAAAACTGTTTTTT